The clone carrying this TCR beta chain was recorded at least ten times. Its antigen is not identified. There are 15 residues in the CDR3. Trimming removed 3 bases from V and 0 bases from J; junction bases left unmatched: 8. Germline-derived CDR1 and CDR2 are SQVTM and ANQGSEA. TCRdb fed the 5' RACE reads into MiXCR, producing one record per CDR3 protein. The data contain about 20,000 distinct CDR3 sequences, less than 6% of them singletons. Time point denoted: sample taken at primary tumor resection. The input material, whole RNA from tumor, nontumor lung or frozen PBMC, was sequenced unsorted. The record originates from a study of spatial heterogeneity in lung cancer. Background on the study: Consistent detection of more beta-chain than alpha-chain sequences was observed. As counted in raw reads, each unique TCR and UMI combination appeared more than ten times on average. Study findings and constraints: There were more appearances of ubiquitous expanded tumor TCRs in blood at resection than at follow-up.

This sample comprised PBMCs, obtained at surgery. The source of this sequence is a male donor with early-stage non-small cell lung cancer. The chain combines TRBV29-1 with TRBJ2-7; 7 bases align to TRBD1. The CDR3 coding sequence is TGCAGCGTTGAGATAAGGGACAGCCCCTCCTACGAGCAGTACTTC. Its translation: CSVEIRDSPSYEQYF.